This TCR beta chain was found in a study of Graves' ophthalmopathy and Graves' hyperthyroidism. The V gene's germline CDR1 is SGHVS and CDR2 FQNEAQ. Germline trimming cut 1 base from V and 7 bases from J; bases unmatched to any gene: 7. The length of the CDR3 is 15 residues. The study's findings and limits: Most thyroid-expanded clonotypes exceeding 0.001 frequency were also found in blood.

Researchers took RNA transcripts and amplified TCR beta CDR3 regions from them. After a first-round RT-PCR with HTBI primers, a second-round multiplex PCR was run. A single record per CDR3 protein comes from TCRdb applying MiXCR to the multiplex PCR reads. Of about 380,000 distinct CDR3 sequences detected, roughly 14% appear once; the ten largest clones hold approximately 7%. This clonotype was found many times. Its matching antigen is unknown. Calling hyperthyroidism stable required that no ophthalmopathy show up within 18 months of follow-up. The chain joins TRBV7-8 to TRBJ1-2; the match to TRBD1 covers 9 bases. The TCR comes from a woman aged 18-30 years with stable Graves' hyperthyroidism. The sequenced sample was peripheral blood. CDR3: CASSLEPQGAGGYTF. For the CDR3, the DNA is TGTGCCAGCAGCTTAGAGCCACAGGGGGCGGGTGGCTACACCTTC.